These T cell receptor beta chains were read from a single sample in a study of T cells in Graves' hyperthyroidism and ophthalmopathy. From the multiplex PCR reads, TCRdb called clonotypes with MiXCR, one entry per CDR3 protein. The sample holds 540,000 or so distinct CDR3 sequences; approximately 14% are singletons and the top ten take roughly 6.6%. Sequencing was carried out using blood. These receptor sequences come from a woman in her thirties with Graves' hyperthyroidism. Both conserved end residues are part of each CDR3. A D gene is named only where the DNA matches it firmly. Part of the rows lack a size; the others show once, few, many or a class for expanded clones.

TRBV30	many	TRBD1	TRBJ1-4	TGTGCCTTACACCCGGGCCCAGGGGGTGGCGGAAAACTGTTTTTT	CALHPGPGGGGKLFF
TRBV11-3	many	TRBD2	TRBJ2-1	TGTGCCAGCAGCCGAGGGACTAGCGGAAACAATGAGCAGTTCTTC	CASSRGTSGNNEQFF
TRBV27	NA	NA	TRBJ2-3	TGTGCCAGCAGTTTAATTTCTAGCCCTAGCACAGATACGCAGTATTTT	CASSLISSPSTDTQYF
TRBV10-3	NA	TRBD2	TRBJ2-7	TGTGCCACCCGGACTAGCGGACACTACGAGCAGTACTTC	CATRTSGHYEQYF
TRBV2	many	NA	TRBJ1-1	TGTGCCAGCGCGTGGTTGGAGGGTGGAACTGAAGCTTTCTTT	CASAWLEGGTEAFF
TRBV12-5	many	NA	TRBJ1-1	TGTGCTAGTGACTACGAGGACACTGAAGCTTTCTTT	CASDYEDTEAFF
TRBV20-1	few	NA	TRBJ2-7	TGCAGTGCTAGAGTGGTCCGGGACCCTATGCCCTACGAGCAGTACTTC	CSARVVRDPMPYEQYF
TRBV6-9	NA	TRBD2	TRBJ2-1	TGTGCCAGCAGTTACCGTCGGACTAGCGGTTCCTACAATGAGCAGTTCTTC	CASSYRRTSGSYNEQFF
TRBV12-3/TRBV12-4	many	NA	TRBJ1-1	TGTGCCAGCAGTCCAGACAGGCCGAACACTGAAGCTTTCTTT	CASSPDRPNTEAFF
TRBV9	NA	TRBD2	TRBJ2-2	TGTGCCAGCAGCGTAGCCGGGAGGGCCTCCCACGGGGAGCTGTTTTTT	CASSVAGRASHGELFF
TRBV2	few	NA	TRBJ2-1	TGTGCCAGCATAACAGTAACGGAGCAGTTCTTC	CASITVTEQFF
TRBV7-9	few	NA	TRBJ1-2	TGTGCCAGCAGCAGCAGGGATGGCTACACCTTC	CASSSRDGYTF
TRBV2	NA	TRBD2	TRBJ2-3	TGTGCCAGCACCGGTGGACTAGCGGGAGGGACAGATACGCAGTATTTT	CASTGGLAGGTDTQYF
TRBV6-1	few	NA	TRBJ1-6	TGTGCCACAAATCCTCAGGGGATCGTGGGTAGGACGCTAAATTCACCCCTCCACTTT	CATNPQGIVGRTLNSPLHF
TRBV19	few	NA	TRBJ1-5	TGTGCCAGTAGAGCCGGACAGACTTATAGCAATCAGCCCCAGCATTTT	CASRAGQTYSNQPQHF
TRBV7-9	NA	TRBD1	TRBJ1-1	TGTGCCAGCAGCTACCGACAGGGTGAGGCTTTCTTT	CASSYRQGEAFF
TRBV30	many	TRBD1	TRBJ1-1	TGTGCCTGGGACAGGGGGCGAGGCACTGAAGCTTTCTTT	CAWDRGRGTEAFF
TRBV12-3/TRBV12-4	few	NA	TRBJ2-7	TGTGCCAGCAGTTTTTGGGGGTCCCACAAGCAGTACTTC	CASSFWGSHKQYF
TRBV27	NA	TRBD2	TRBJ2-7	TGTGCCAGCGTTCCGGGACTAGCGGGACTCAACGAGCAGTACTTC	CASVPGLAGLNEQYF
TRBV24-1	NA	NA	TRBJ2-3	TGTGCCACCAGTGATGCGGACGGATCGGGCCCAGATACGCAGTATTTT	CATSDADGSGPDTQYF
TRBV5-8	few	NA	TRBJ1-6	TGTGCCAGCAGTTACGAGGGCAGTTCACCCCTCCACTTT	CASSYEGSSPLHF
TRBV12-3/TRBV12-4	many	NA	TRBJ1-5	TGTGCCAGTGCCCATTTGGGACTCAATCAGCCCCAGCATTTT	CASAHLGLNQPQHF
TRBV7-2	many	NA	TRBJ2-7	TGTGCCAGCTCCCGAGGACGACCTCCGGACTACGAGCAGTACTTC	CASSRGRPPDYEQYF
TRBV7-9	few	NA	TRBJ2-1	TGTGCCAGCAGCTTACGGACAGTCAATGAGCAGTTCTTC	CASSLRTVNEQFF
TRBV4-2	many	NA	TRBJ1-4	TGTGCCAGCAGCCAAGAGGGTATGGGTAATGAAAAACTGTTTTTT	CASSQEGMGNEKLFF
TRBV6-1	many	TRBD2	TRBJ2-1	TGTGCCAGCAGGCGAGCGGGAGGGCCGGTTGGTGAGCAGTTCTTC	CASRRAGGPVGEQFF
TRBV12-3/TRBV12-4	NA	NA	TRBJ1-5	TGTGCCAGCAGTTCTCAGGGGACCCAGCATTTT	CASSSQGTQHF
TRBV20-1	many	TRBD1	TRBJ2-7	TGCAGTGCTAGAGCCCGACAGGGGTACGAGCAGTACTTC	CSARARQGYEQYF
TRBV5-5	many	NA	TRBJ2-5	TGTGCCAGCAGCTTGGGCTGGGGGAACCAAGAGACCCAGTACTTC	CASSLGWGNQETQYF
TRBV28	many	NA	TRBJ2-7	TGTGCCAGCAGTCTTACTCCCCCGGGGGCCGACGAGCAGTACTTC	CASSLTPPGADEQYF
TRBV6-5	NA	TRBD1	TRBJ2-7	TGTGCCAGCAGTCCCCGACAGGGTAGGGGAGCCTACGGGCAGTACTTC	CASSPRQGRGAYGQYF
TRBV2	few	NA	TRBJ2-7	TGTGCCAGCACCAGGGCTATGGACGGAATCTACGAGCAGTACTTC	CASTRAMDGIYEQYF
TRBV4-1	few	NA	TRBJ1-1	TGCGCCAGCAGCCAAGAACGGGTGTCGAACACTGAAGCTTTCTTT	CASSQERVSNTEAFF
TRBV30	few	NA	TRBJ1-6	TGTGCCTGGAGTGTAGGGTATCTCGGATCCTATAATTCACCCCTCCACTTT	CAWSVGYLGSYNSPLHF
TRBV15	few	NA	TRBJ1-4	TGTGCCACCAGCAGGGTTAGGCAGGAAAAACTGTTTTTT	CATSRVRQEKLFF
TRBV10-1	few	NA	TRBJ2-2	TGCGCCAGCGCGGGACACACGAACACCGGGGAGCTGTTTTTT	CASAGHTNTGELFF
TRBV19	few	TRBD2	TRBJ2-1	TGTGCCAGCGAGGGACTAGCGAACCGTGAGCAGTTCTTC	CASEGLANREQFF
TRBV20-1	NA	NA	TRBJ2-5	TGCAGTGCTAGAGCGGGAGTCGGAGAGACCCAGTACTTC	CSARAGVGETQYF
TRBV2	many	NA	TRBJ2-7	TGTGCCAGCCTCCTATGGGGGGCCTACGAGCAGTACTTC	CASLLWGAYEQYF
TRBV20-1	many	NA	TRBJ1-2	TGCAGTGCTAGAGATCTTCAGGTCGCATATGGCTACACCTTC	CSARDLQVAYGYTF
TRBV11-1	many	TRBD2	TRBJ2-2	TGTGCCAGCAGCCTACCGGTGGGAGGGTTCGGGGAGCTGTTTTTT	CASSLPVGGFGELFF
TRBV19	few	NA	TRBJ1-2	TGTGCCAGTAGTTTCCCCGGGGGGCCTCGGATGGGCTACACCTTC	CASSFPGGPRMGYTF
TRBV19	NA	NA	TRBJ2-5	TGTGCCAGTAGTATTTCCCAGGAGACCCAGTACTTC	CASSISQETQYF
TRBV19	NA	NA	TRBJ2-1	TGTGCCAGTAGTATTGGACTAACCCACTCCTACAATGAGCAGTTCTTC	CASSIGLTHSYNEQFF
TRBV7-3	many	NA	TRBJ2-3	TGTGCCAGCAGCCCCAGGGGGGACCCCTATGATACGCAGTATTTT	CASSPRGDPYDTQYF
TRBV20-1	many	TRBD1	TRBJ2-4	TGCAGTGCGTCGACAGGGGGGGATCAAAACATTCAGTACTTC	CSASTGGDQNIQYF
TRBV28	many	NA	TRBJ2-1	TGTGCCAGCAGCCCAACCGGGACTCCGGTGGGCAATGAGCAGTTCTTC	CASSPTGTPVGNEQFF
TRBV7-6	few	NA	TRBJ2-2	TGTGCCAGCAGCCGAACTTTAACGGGTGGGGAGCTGTTTTTT	CASSRTLTGGELFF
TRBV6-1	NA	TRBD2	TRBJ2-7	TGTGCCAGCAGCGAAGCAGTAGCGGGAGGGAGCTCCTACGAGCAGTACTTC	CASSEAVAGGSSYEQYF
TRBV27	many	TRBD1	TRBJ1-1	TGTGCCAGCAGGTGGGAACAGGGGGCGCGGTATGCTTTCTTT	CASRWEQGARYAFF
TRBV2	many	TRBD1	TRBJ2-2	TGTGCCGGACAGGCTACGAACACCGGGGAGCTGTTTTTT	CAGQATNTGELFF
TRBV7-9	many	NA	TRBJ1-1	TGTGCCAGCAGTTACGACAGGAATCACACTGAAGCTTTCTTT	CASSYDRNHTEAFF
TRBV19	NA	NA	TRBJ2-2	TGTGCCAGTAGCCCGGTTGGAGCGGGCACCGCAGCAACCGGGGAGCTGTTTTTT	CASSPVGAGTAATGELFF
TRBV18	many	NA	TRBJ1-5	TGTGCCAGCTCACCGCCGACAAGTACTCAGCCCCAGCATTTT	CASSPPTSTQPQHF
TRBV30	many	NA	TRBJ2-6	TGTGCCTGGAGGTACGAAGGGGTTCCACGACCCCACGTCCTGACTTTC	CAWRYEGVPRPHVLTF
TRBV7-2	many	NA	TRBJ1-1	TGTGCCAGCAGCCCAACACGCACTGAAGCTTTCTTT	CASSPTRTEAFF
TRBV20-1	many	NA	TRBJ1-5	TGCAGTGCTAGACTGGACAGTAGCAATCAGCCCCAGCATTTT	CSARLDSSNQPQHF
TRBV20-1	NA	TRBD2	TRBJ2-1	TGCAGTGCTAGAGTTGTAGCGGGGTACAATGAGCAGTTCTTC	CSARVVAGYNEQFF
TRBV7-2	NA	NA	TRBJ1-4	TGTGCCAGCAGCTTAAACAGCCCGGAATGGGGTGAAAAACTGTTTTTT	CASSLNSPEWGEKLFF